This TCR beta chain was identified in a study of CD8 T cells in ankylosing spondylitis. TCRdb recomputed calls from the 5' RACE reads with MiXCR, one row per CDR3 protein. The sample holds approximately 140,000 distinct CDR3 sequences; about 8% are singletons and the top ten take roughly 8%. A few counts support this clonotype. An end of the junction does not agree with germline; a read error may underlie this. The CDR3 runs 18 residues. Germline V gene lookup returns CDR1 SSHAT and CDR2 FNYEAQ (reference sequence). The sample comprised synovial fluid, either unsorted or a sorted T cell fraction (not recorded which). The chain is built from TRBV7-7 and TRBJ2-1, with D hard to call. This clonotype originated in a male donor with ankylosing spondylitis. For the CDR3, the DNA is TGTGCTAGCAGCTTCCCCCCAAAAGCCGTGAGCTCCTACAATGAGCAGTTCTTC. It specifies CASSFPPKAVSSYNEQFF.